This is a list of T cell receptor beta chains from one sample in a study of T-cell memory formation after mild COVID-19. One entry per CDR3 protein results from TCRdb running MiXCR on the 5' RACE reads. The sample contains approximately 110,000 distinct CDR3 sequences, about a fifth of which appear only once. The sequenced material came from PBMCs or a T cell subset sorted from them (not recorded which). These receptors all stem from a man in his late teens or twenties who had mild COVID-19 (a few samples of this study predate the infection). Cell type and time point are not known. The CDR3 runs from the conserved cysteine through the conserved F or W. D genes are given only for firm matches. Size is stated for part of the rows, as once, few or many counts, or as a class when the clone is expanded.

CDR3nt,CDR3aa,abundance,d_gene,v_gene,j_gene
TGTGCCAGCATTACCGGACTAGCCTTCGACGGGGAGCTGTTTTTT,CASITGLAFDGELFF,few,TRBD2,TRBV12-3/TRBV12-4,TRBJ2-2
TGCAGCGTTGACGCCGGGACTCGGGGCACAGATACGCAGTATTTT,CSVDAGTRGTDTQYF,-,-,TRBV29-1,TRBJ2-3
TGTGCCACCCTCGTCCGACTAGCGGGGGGAGATACGCAGTATTTT,CATLVRLAGGDTQYF,-,TRBD2,TRBV15,TRBJ2-3
TGCGCCAGCAGGCAGGACAGCACAGATACGCAGTATTTT,CASRQDSTDTQYF,many,-,TRBV5-1,TRBJ2-3
TGTGCCAGCAGTCTCAGGGAAGGCGCCTATAATTCACCCCTCCACTTT,CASSLREGAYNSPLHF,-,-,TRBV7-9,TRBJ1-6
TGCAGCGTTACCAGGGGGAGGACTGAAGCTTTCTTT,CSVTRGRTEAFF,-,TRBD1,TRBV29-1,TRBJ1-1
TGTGCCAGCAGCTTACGACCACAAGAGACCCAGTACTTC,CASSLRPQETQYF,many,-,TRBV7-9,TRBJ2-5
TGTGCCAGCAGCTTAGAGGTCAGCTACAATGAGCAGTTCTTC,CASSLEVSYNEQFF,-,-,TRBV7-8,TRBJ2-1
TGCGCCAGCAGCTTGGGGACAGGGGAAGGTTCACCCCTCCACTTT,CASSLGTGEGSPLHF,-,TRBD1,TRBV5-1,TRBJ1-6
TGCGCCAGCAGCCCGGGACTAGCGGGGGGGAGCTCCTACAATGAGCAGTTCTTC,CASSPGLAGGSSYNEQFF,-,TRBD2,TRBV5-1,TRBJ2-1
TGTGCCAGCAGTTCAGGTCGCGCGGATGAGCAGTTCTTC,CASSSGRADEQFF,few,-,TRBV28,TRBJ2-1
TGTGCCAGCTCACCGGTGGCTAGCGGGGCAACCGGAGATACGCAGTATTTT,CASSPVASGATGDTQYF,few,TRBD2,TRBV18,TRBJ2-3
TGTGCCAGCAGCCAGCGGGGGTACGAGCAGTACTTC,CASSQRGYEQYF,many,TRBD2,TRBV3-1,TRBJ2-7
TGTGCCAGCAGCTTAAGTCTCGGGACTAGCGGTTACAATGAGCAGTTCTTC,CASSLSLGTSGYNEQFF,few,TRBD2,TRBV7-7,TRBJ2-1
TGCAGCGTTTCTCCGGGGGCAGGGGAAGCTTTCTTT,CSVSPGAGEAFF,once,-,TRBV29-1,TRBJ1-1
TGTGCCAGCAGTTACGCGGTGGCCACTGAAGCTTTCTTT,CASSYAVATEAFF,-,-,TRBV6-5,TRBJ1-1
TGTGCCAGCAGCCAGGGGAACAATGAGCAGTTCTTC,CASSQGNNEQFF,many,-,TRBV5-5,TRBJ2-1
TGTGCCAGCAGCCCCCGGGCCCAGGGGCGCTCTGGAAACACCATATATTTT,CASSPRAQGRSGNTIYF,few,-,TRBV9,TRBJ1-3
TGTGCCAGCAGCTCTCCGGGGGGCTACGAGCAGTACTTC,CASSSPGGYEQYF,-,TRBD2,TRBV7-9,TRBJ2-7
TGTGCCAGCAGTGCCGGGACAGGGGGCCATCAGCCCCAGCATTTT,CASSAGTGGHQPQHF,-,TRBD1,TRBV6-6,TRBJ1-5
TGTGCCAGCAGCCCCAATGCGGGGGCACAGGGAAACATTCAGTACTTC,CASSPNAGAQGNIQYF,few,-,TRBV4-2,TRBJ2-4
TGCGCCAGCAGCCATCTCGGGACAGCTTCTGGGGCCAACGTCCTGACTTTC,CASSHLGTASGANVLTF,few,TRBD1,TRBV4-1,TRBJ2-6
TGTGCCAGCAGCGGCACAGGGGGGGTTTACAATGAGCAGTTCTTC,CASSGTGGVYNEQFF,-,-,TRBV9,TRBJ2-1
TGCAGTGCGGGTGACGGGATGAACACTGAAGCTTTCTTT,CSAGDGMNTEAFF,-,-,TRBV20-1,TRBJ1-1
TGCAGCGTTGAATCGGCAGAGCCTTGGGAGCAGTACTTC,CSVESAEPWEQYF,-,-,TRBV29-1,TRBJ2-7
TGTGCCAGCAGCTCTACGTACGACGGAACCTCTAACTATGGCTACACCTTC,CASSSTYDGTSNYGYTF,-,-,TRBV7-9,TRBJ1-2
TGCAGCGCCCGGACAGGGAGCTCCTACAATGAGCAGTTCTTC,CSARTGSSYNEQFF,few,TRBD1,TRBV29-1,TRBJ2-1
TGTGCCATCAGTAACAGGGGGGCCTCCGAGCAGTACTTC,CAISNRGASEQYF,-,TRBD1,TRBV10-3,TRBJ2-7
TGTGCCAGCAGTCGGGGGCTAATGAACACTGAAGCTTTCTTT,CASSRGLMNTEAFF,few,-,TRBV28,TRBJ1-1
TGTGCCAGCAGCCCCGGGGTGGGGTCTGGAAACACCATATATTTT,CASSPGVGSGNTIYF,-,-,TRBV7-2,TRBJ1-3
TGTGCCAGCAGCTTGGGGACAGGGGGCTATGGCTACACCTTC,CASSLGTGGYGYTF,-,TRBD1,TRBV7-6,TRBJ1-2
TGCAGTGCTAACTGGGGGGGCGAGACTGAAGCTTTCTTT,CSANWGGETEAFF,-,-,TRBV20-1,TRBJ1-1
TGTGCCAGCACCCGGACAGGGGCCTACGAGCAGTACTTC,CASTRTGAYEQYF,few,TRBD1,TRBV7-8,TRBJ2-7
TGTGCCAGCAGCTTAGGGCAGCGGGGGGGCTCCGCAGATACGCAGTATTTT,CASSLGQRGGSADTQYF,few,TRBD2,TRBV7-8,TRBJ2-3
TGCGCCAGCAGCCAGGACAGGGTCGGCACTGAAGCTTTCTTT,CASSQDRVGTEAFF,few,TRBD1,TRBV4-1,TRBJ1-1
TGTGCCAGCAGCCAGGGGGCAGGGGGCCCTTTTGATCAGCCCCAGCATTTT,CASSQGAGGPFDQPQHF,-,TRBD1,TRBV6-2/TRBV6-3,TRBJ1-5
TGTGCCAGCAGCCCGGGACTAGCTTCCACAGATACGCAGTATTTT,CASSPGLASTDTQYF,-,TRBD2,TRBV9,TRBJ2-3
TGTGCCAGCGCCCGGGACAGGGCGAAAAAACTGTTTTTT,CASARDRAKKLFF,-,TRBD1,TRBV18,TRBJ1-4
TGTGCCAGCAGTTTGATGGGACTAGGACTCAATGAGCAGTTCTTC,CASSLMGLGLNEQFF,few,TRBD2,TRBV7-3,TRBJ2-1
TGTGCCAGCAGCTTAACGGTTCGCCTAGCGGGGGAAACTACGAACACCGGGGAGCTGTTTTTT,CASSLTVRLAGETTNTGELFF,few,TRBD2,TRBV7-9,TRBJ2-2
TGCGCCAGCAGCTTGGTCGGGGTAGCTGAAGCTTTCTTT,CASSLVGVAEAFF,few,-,TRBV5-1,TRBJ1-1
TGTGCCAGCAGCCGGTCCGGGACTCAGGGACACAATGAGCAGTTCTTC,CASSRSGTQGHNEQFF,-,-,TRBV7-7,TRBJ2-1
TGTGCCAGCAGCTTACCGGGTTTCCCCGGGGAGCTGTTTTTT,CASSLPGFPGELFF,-,-,TRBV7-9,TRBJ2-2
TGTGCCAGCAGTTTGTGGACAGGGCGTTCACCCCTCCACTTT,CASSLWTGRSPLHF,-,TRBD1,TRBV28,TRBJ1-6
TGTGCCAGCACCCCGACAGGACCGAACACTGAAGCTTTCTTT,CASTPTGPNTEAFF,-,-,TRBV7-6,TRBJ1-1
TGCGCCAGCAGCCAAGGGACCCAGGGCTACGAGCAGTACTTC,CASSQGTQGYEQYF,-,-,TRBV4-3,TRBJ2-7
TGTGCCAGCAGCTTAGATTACACAGATACGCAGTATTTT,CASSLDYTDTQYF,-,-,TRBV7-7,TRBJ2-3
TGTGCCAGCAGCTTCAAAGACAGGCCCTTCGGCAATCAGCCCCAGCATTTT,CASSFKDRPFGNQPQHF,medium-sized,-,TRBV7-8,TRBJ1-5
TGTGCCAGCAGCCAAGAATTCCGGAGGAACACCGGGGAGCTGTTTTTT,CASSQEFRRNTGELFF,-,-,TRBV14,TRBJ2-2
TGTGCCAGCCAGGGAACTAGCGGGGGGGCCTATGAGCAGTTCTTC,CASQGTSGGAYEQFF,few,TRBD2,TRBV19,TRBJ2-1
TGTGCCAGCCGGGGGACGTGGGACTCCTACGAGCAGTACTTC,CASRGTWDSYEQYF,few,-,TRBV27,TRBJ2-7
TGTGCCAGCAGCGTAGAAGGAGCATCCGAGACCCAGTACTTC,CASSVEGASETQYF,few,-,TRBV9,TRBJ2-5
TGTGCCAGCAGTTACTCGACAAATGGAAACTATGGCTACACCTTC,CASSYSTNGNYGYTF,-,-,TRBV6-5,TRBJ1-2
TGTGCCAGCAGCAACGGGACAGTGCACCTTAATGAAAAACTGTTTTTT,CASSNGTVHLNEKLFF,few,TRBD1,TRBV7-9,TRBJ1-4